Listed here are 4 T cell receptor beta chains from one sample, sequenced in a study of blood T cell repertoires in COVID-19 (dated by TCRdb to the early 2020s). Library preparation was by the immunoSEQ multiplex PCR assay. The table was pulled from immuneACCESS by TCRdb, which kept in-frame rearrangements only. Such tables lose some clones; where checked, under half of the loss comes from unresolved V genes, and the rest has no known cause. Here the sample has roughly 240,000 clones; 65% to 90% occur a single time. Of the sample, over 7.5% falls within the top ten clones. Sequencing input: PBMCs or T cells enriched from blood (not recorded which). The receptors here all came from a woman aged 45-60 years with acute COVID-19.

The CDR3 region has the DNA TGTGCCAGCAGCGTAGAGATGCTAACCTACAATGAGCAGTTCTTC. Protein: CASSVEMLTYNEQFF. The chain couples TRBV9 to TRBJ2-1; D is ambiguous. V lost 0 bases and J 2 bases, leaving 9 bases between the germline ends. The CDR3 consists of 15 residues. CDR1 and CDR2 (germline): SGDLS, YYNGEE.

V is TRBV7-2 and J is TRBJ2-1; no reliable D call. CDR1 SGHTA and CDR2 FQGNSA come from the germline V gene. CDR3 length equals 15 residues. The germline V and J ends were trimmed by 5 bases and 6 bases, with 17 bases remaining between them. CDR3 bases: TGTGCCAGCAGCCCCTACTCCCTAAGCACCAATGAGCAGTTCTTC. This translates into CASSPYSLSTNEQFF.

Note on this clone: Other DNA sequences in this specimen translate into the identical CDR3. The J gene is TRBJ1-1, the V gene TRBV30, with a weak D call TRBD1 (6 bases). Trimming took off 0 bases at V and 5 bases at J, with 10 bases between the two ends. The CDR3 is made up of 13 amino acids. In germline, CDR1 is GTSNPN, CDR2 SVGIG (reference sequence). The DNA for the CDR3 is TGTGCCTGGAGTGTATCAGGGGCAACTGAAGCTTTCTTT. Amino acid sequence: CAWSVSGATEAFF.

The V and J genes are TRBV2 and TRBJ1-5; 10 nucleotides align to TRBD1. The CDR3 contains 15 residues. The V segment lost 6 bases and the J segment 5 bases; nucleotides outside the gene matches: 7. Germline V gene sequence: CDR1 SNHLY, CDR2 FYNNEI. CDR3 sequence (DNA): TGTGCCAGCAGGGGAACGGACAGGGGGGATCAGCCCCAGCATTTT. As protein: CASRGTDRGDQPQHF.